This TCR beta chain was sequenced during a study of naive and memory T cell subsets. Study results and caveats: Naive and memory subsets had different power law exponents for TCR abundance. Possibly reflecting memory cells re-expressing CD45RA, a few larger clonotypes occurred in naive repertoires, especially CD8. Over 95% of naive TCR sequences appeared only once after error correction, unlike memory subsets.

Trimming took 3 bases from V and 9 from J; bases not matched to a gene: 9. The CDR3 is made up of 15 amino acids. Germline V gene data show CDR1 as SGHTA and CDR2 as FQGNSA. An equimolar mix of two oligonucleotides served as the beta constant-region primer for TRBC1 and TRBC2. Nested alpha and beta constant-region primers with the SP2 primer drove four PCR rounds on ligated cDNA. Via MiXCR, TCRdb re-called the UMI-ligation and nested PCR reads, giving one row per CDR3 protein. The top ten clones hold 0.09% to 0.13% of a sample with around 160,000 distinct CDR3 sequences, roughly 23% of them seen once. From the second PCR step, alpha and beta chains were amplified apart. Cells stained for CD3, CD4, CD8, CD45RA and CD27 were sorted into four subsets. Notes on this clonotype: The antigen remains undetermined.

Sequencing was carried out using naive CD4+ T cells from blood. This sequence originates from a human donor in good health. The rearrangement uses TRBV7-2 and TRBJ2-1, with TRBD1 identical over 9 bases. The CDR3 bases are TGTGCCAGCAGCTTTCCGGGACAGGGAATTGGTGAGCAGTTCTTC. It translates to CASSFPGQGIGEQFF.